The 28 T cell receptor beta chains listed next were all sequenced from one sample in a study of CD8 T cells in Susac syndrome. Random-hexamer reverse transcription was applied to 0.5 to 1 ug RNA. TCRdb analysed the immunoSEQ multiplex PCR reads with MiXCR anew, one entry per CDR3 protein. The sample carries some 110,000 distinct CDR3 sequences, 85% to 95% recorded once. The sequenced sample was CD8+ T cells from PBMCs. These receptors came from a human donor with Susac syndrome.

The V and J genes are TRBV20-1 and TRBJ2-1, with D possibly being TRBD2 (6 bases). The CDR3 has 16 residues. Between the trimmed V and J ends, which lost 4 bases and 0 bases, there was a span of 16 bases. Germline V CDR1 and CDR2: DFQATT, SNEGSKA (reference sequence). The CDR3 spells CSANRLGGRSYNEQFF. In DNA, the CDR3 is TGCAGTGCTAACCGTCTCGGGGGACGCTCCTACAATGAGCAGTTCTTC.

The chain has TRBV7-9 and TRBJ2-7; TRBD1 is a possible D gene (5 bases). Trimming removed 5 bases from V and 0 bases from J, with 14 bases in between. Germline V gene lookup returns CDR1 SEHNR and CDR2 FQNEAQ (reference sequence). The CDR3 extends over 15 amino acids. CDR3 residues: CASSHPTESSYEQYF. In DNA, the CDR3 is TGTGCCAGCAGCCACCCGACAGAGAGCTCCTACGAGCAGTACTTC.

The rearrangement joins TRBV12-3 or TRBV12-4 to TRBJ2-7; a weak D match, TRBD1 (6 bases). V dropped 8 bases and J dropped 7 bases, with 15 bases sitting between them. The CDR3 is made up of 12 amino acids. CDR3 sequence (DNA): TGTGCCAGCGGGGGCCCCGGATTGGAGCAGTACTTC. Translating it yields CASGGPGLEQYF.

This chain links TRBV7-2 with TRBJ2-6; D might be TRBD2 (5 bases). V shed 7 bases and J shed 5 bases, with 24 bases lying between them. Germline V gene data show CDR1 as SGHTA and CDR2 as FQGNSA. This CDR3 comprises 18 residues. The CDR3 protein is CASTEGIGGYYRANVLTF. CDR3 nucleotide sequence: TGTGCCAGCACCGAAGGCATAGGCGGGTACTATCGGGCCAACGTCCTGACTTTC.

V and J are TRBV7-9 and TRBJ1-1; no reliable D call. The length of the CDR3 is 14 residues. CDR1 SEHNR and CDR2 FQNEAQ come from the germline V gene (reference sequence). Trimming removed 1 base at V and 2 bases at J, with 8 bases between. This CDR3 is CASSLETGNTEAFF. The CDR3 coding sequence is TGTGCCAGCAGCTTAGAGACGGGTAACACTGAAGCTTTCTTT.

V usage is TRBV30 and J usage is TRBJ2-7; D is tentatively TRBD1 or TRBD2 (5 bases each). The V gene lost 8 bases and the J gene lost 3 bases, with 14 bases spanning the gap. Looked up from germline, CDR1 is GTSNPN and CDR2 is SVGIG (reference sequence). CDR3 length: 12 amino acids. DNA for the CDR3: TGTGCCCTAGGGCCTGGGGGCTACGAGCAGTACTTC. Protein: CALGPGGYEQYF.

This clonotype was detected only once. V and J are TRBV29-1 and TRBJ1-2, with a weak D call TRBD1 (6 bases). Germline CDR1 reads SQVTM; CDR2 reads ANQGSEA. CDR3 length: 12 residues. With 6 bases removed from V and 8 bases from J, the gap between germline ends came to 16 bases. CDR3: CSVAKGGGGYTF. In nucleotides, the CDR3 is TGCAGCGTAGCAAAGGGGGGGGGCGGCTACACCTTC.

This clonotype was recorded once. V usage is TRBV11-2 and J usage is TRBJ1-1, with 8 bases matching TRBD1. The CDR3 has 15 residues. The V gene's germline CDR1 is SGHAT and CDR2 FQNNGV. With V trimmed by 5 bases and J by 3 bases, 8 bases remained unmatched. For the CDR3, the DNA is TGTGCCAGCAGCCCCAGGACAGGGATGGACACTGAAGCTTTCTTT. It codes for CASSPRTGMDTEAFF.

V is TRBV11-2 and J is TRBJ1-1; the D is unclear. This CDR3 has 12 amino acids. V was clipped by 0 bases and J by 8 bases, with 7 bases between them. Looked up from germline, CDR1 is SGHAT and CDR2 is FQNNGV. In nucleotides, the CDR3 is TGTGCCAGCAGCTTAGATGGACGAGAAGCTTTCTTT. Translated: CASSLDGREAFF.

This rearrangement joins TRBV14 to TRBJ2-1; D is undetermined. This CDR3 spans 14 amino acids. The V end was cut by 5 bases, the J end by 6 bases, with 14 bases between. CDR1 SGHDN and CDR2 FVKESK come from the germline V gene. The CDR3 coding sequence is TGTGCCAGCAGCAAGACCCGGGCCGTCAATGAGCAGTTCTTC. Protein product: CASSKTRAVNEQFF.

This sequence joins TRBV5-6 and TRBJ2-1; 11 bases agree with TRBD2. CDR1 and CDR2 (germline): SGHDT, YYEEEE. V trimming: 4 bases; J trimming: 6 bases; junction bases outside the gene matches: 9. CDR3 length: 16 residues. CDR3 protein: CASSKTSGVYGNEQFF. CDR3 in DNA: TGTGCCAGCAGCAAGACTAGCGGGGTATACGGCAATGAGCAGTTCTTC.

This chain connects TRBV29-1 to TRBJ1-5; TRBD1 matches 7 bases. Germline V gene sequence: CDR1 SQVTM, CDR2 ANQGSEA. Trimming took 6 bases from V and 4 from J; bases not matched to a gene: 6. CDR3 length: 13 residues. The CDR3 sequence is CSVLGDSNQPQHF. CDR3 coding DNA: TGCAGCGTGCTCGGGGACAGTAATCAGCCCCAGCATTTT. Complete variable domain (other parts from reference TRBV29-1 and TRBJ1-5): SAVISQKPSRDICQRGTSLTIQCQVDSQVTMMFWYRQQPGQSLTLIATANQGSEATYESGFVIDKFPISRPNLTFSTLTVSNMSPEDSSIYLCSVLGDSNQPQHFGDGTRLSIL.

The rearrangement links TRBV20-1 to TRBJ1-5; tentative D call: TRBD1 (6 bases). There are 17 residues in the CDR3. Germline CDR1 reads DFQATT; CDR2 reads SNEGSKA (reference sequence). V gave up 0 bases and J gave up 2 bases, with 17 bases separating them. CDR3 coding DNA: TGCAGTGCTAGAGATCCAGGGCAGGGGATCCGCAATCAGCCCCAGCATTTT. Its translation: CSARDPGQGIRNQPQHF.

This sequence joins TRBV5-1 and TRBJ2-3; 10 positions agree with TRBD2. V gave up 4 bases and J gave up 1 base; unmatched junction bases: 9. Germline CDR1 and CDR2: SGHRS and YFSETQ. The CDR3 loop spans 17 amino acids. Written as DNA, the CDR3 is TGCGCCAGCAGCCCCTATGGGCTAGCGGGGGGCACAGATACGCAGTATTTT. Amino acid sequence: CASSPYGLAGGTDTQYF.

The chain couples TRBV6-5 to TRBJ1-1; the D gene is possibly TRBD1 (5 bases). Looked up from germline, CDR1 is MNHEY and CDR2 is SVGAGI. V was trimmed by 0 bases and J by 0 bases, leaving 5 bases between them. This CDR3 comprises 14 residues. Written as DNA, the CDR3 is TGTGCCAGCAGTTACTCGACAGTGAACACTGAAGCTTTCTTT. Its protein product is CASSYSTVNTEAFF.

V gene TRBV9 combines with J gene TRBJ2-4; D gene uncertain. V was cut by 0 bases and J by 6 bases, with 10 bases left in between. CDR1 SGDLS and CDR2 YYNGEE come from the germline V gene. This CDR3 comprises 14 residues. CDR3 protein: CASSVGSPSNIQYF. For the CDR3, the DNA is TGTGCCAGCAGCGTAGGGTCGCCCTCAAACATTCAGTACTTC.

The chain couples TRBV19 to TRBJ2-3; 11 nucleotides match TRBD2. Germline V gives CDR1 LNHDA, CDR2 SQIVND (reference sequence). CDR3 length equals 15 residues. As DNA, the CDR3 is TGTGCGACATTAGCGGGGGGGCCTTTATCGGATACGCAGTATTTT. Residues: CATLAGGPLSDTQYF. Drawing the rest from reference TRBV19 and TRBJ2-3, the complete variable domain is DGGITQSPKYLFRKEGQNVTLSCEQNLNHDAMYWYRQDPGQGLRLIYYSQIVNDFQKGDIAEGYSVSREKKESFPLTVTSAQKNPTAFYLCATLAGGPLSDTQYFGPGTRLTVL.

As DNA, the CDR3 is TGTGCCAGCAGTTTCGCCCTAGGGCTAACTGAAGCTTTCTTT. It encodes CASSFALGLTEAFF. The V call is TRBV27, the J call TRBJ1-1; D uncertain. The CDR3 has 14 amino acids. Trimming removed 3 bases at V and 5 bases at J, with 13 bases between. Germline V gives CDR1 MNHEY, CDR2 SMNVEV (reference sequence).

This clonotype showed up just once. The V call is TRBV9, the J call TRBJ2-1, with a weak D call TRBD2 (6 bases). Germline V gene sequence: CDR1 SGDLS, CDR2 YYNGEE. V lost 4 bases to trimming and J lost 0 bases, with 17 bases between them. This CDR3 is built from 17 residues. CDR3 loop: CASSHTRDSSSYNEQFF. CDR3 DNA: TGTGCCAGCAGCCACACGAGGGACTCGAGCTCCTACAATGAGCAGTTCTTC.

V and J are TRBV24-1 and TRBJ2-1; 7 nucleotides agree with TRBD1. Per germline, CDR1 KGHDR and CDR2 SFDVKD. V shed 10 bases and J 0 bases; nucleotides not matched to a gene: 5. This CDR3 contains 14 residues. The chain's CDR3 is CATGDSSSYNEQFF. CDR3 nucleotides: TGTGCCACTGGGGACAGCAGCTCCTACAATGAGCAGTTCTTC.

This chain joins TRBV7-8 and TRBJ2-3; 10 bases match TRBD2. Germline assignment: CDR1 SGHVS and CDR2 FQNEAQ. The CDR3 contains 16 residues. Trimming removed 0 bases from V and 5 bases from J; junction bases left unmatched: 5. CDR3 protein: CASSLAASGGEDTQYF. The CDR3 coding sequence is TGTGCCAGCAGCTTAGCGGCTAGCGGGGGAGAAGATACGCAGTATTTT.

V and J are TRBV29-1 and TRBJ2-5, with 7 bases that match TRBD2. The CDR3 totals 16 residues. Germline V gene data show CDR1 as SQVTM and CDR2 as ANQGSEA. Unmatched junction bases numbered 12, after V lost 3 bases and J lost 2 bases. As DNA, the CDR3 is TGCAGCGTTGAGCAAGGTGTGGCTAGCGGACAAGAGACCCAGTACTTC. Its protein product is CSVEQGVASGQETQYF.

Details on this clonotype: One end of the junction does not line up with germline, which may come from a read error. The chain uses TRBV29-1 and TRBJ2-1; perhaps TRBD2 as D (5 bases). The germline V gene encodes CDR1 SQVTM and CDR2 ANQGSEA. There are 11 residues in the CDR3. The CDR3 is CSAPKPPHSGF. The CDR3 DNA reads TGCAGCGCCCCAAAGCCGCCCCACAGCGGCTTC.

This CDR3 is CGFGVNTEAFF. The CDR3 DNA reads as TGCGGTTTCGGGGTGAACACTGAAGCTTTCTTT. The rearrangement uses TRBV29-1 and TRBJ1-1, with D unresolved. CDR3 size: 11 residues. Germline V gene lookup returns CDR1 SQVTM and CDR2 ANQGSEA. The entire variable domain, with the rest obtained from reference TRBV29-1 and TRBJ1-1, is as follows: SAVISQKPSRDICQRGTSLTIQCQVDSQVTMMFWYRQQPGQSLTLIATANQGSEATYESGFVIDKFPISRPNLTFSTLTVSNMSPEDSSIYLCGFGVNTEAFFGQGTRLTVV.

The CDR3 is CASNPEGGDSPLHF. CDR3 bases: TGTGCCAGCAATCCGGAGGGGGGCGATTCACCCCTCCACTTT. The gene calls are TRBV5-4 and TRBJ1-6; D possibly corresponds to TRBD1 (6 bases). V was shortened by 6 bases and J by 8 bases, with 15 bases between the two germline ends. Per germline, CDR1 SGHNT and CDR2 YYREEE (reference sequence). This CDR3 is built from 14 residues.

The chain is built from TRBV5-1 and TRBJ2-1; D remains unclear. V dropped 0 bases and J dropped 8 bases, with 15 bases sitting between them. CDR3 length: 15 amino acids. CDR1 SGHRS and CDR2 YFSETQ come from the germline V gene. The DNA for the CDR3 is TGCGCCAGCAGCTTGGCTAGTATAGTAGGCTATGAGCAGTTCTTC. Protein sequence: CASSLASIVGYEQFF.

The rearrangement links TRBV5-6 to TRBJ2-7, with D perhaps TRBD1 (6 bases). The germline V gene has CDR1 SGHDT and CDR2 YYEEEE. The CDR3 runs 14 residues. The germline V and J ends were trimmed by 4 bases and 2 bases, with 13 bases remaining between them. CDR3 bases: TGTGCCAGCAGCCGGACAGAATTAGCCTACGAGCAGTACTTC. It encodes CASSRTELAYEQYF.

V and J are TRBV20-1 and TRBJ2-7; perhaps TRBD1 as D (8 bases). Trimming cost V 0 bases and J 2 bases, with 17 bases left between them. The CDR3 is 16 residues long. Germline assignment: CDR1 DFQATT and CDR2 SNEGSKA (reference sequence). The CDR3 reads CSARDLRGTGPYEQYF. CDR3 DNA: TGCAGTGCTAGAGATCTGCGGGGGACAGGACCCTACGAGCAGTACTTC.